A single sample is the source of the 20 T cell receptor beta chains below, sequenced in a study of human T cells and chemical hapten exposure. The time point: pre-sensitization, week 0. Treatment meaning: therapeutic diphenylcyclopropenone sensitization with weekly scalp DPC. MiXCR was run by TCRdb on the RACE reads, yielding one entry per CDR3 protein. The sample has 150,000 to 200,000 distinct CDR3 sequences; almost 30% are singletons. The input for sequencing was whole blood, taken in connection with sensitization to the hapten diphenylcyclopropenone (DPC). These receptors were collected from a woman in her 30s with alopecia areata. Some clones in this sample may be carry-over from other donors' samples.

This clonotype has just a few counts. The chain employs TRBV7-2 and TRBJ2-3, with 11 positions matching TRBD2. V shed 5 bases, J shed 6 bases, and the junction held 7 bases outside the gene matches. CDR3 length: 15 residues. Germline V lookup: CDR1 SGHTA, CDR2 FQGNSA. CDR3 nucleotides: TGTGCCAGCAGCCCGATAGCGGGGGGGTCCGATACGCAGTATTTT. Translated: CASSPIAGGSDTQYF.

This clonotype was seen a handful of times. The V gene is TRBV25-1, the J gene TRBJ1-4, with TRBD1 identical over 7 bases. This CDR3 has 15 amino acids. The junction had 3 bases not matched to a gene; V was cut back by 4 bases and J by 1 base. In germline, CDR1 is MGHDK, CDR2 SYGVNS. CDR3 region: CASSGYRGTNEKLFF. The DNA for the CDR3 is TGTGCCAGCAGTGGATACAGGGGAACTAATGAAAAACTGTTTTTT.

This clonotype was detected a few times. The chain has TRBV7-2 and TRBJ2-1, with no clear D. The CDR3 sequence is 12 residues long. Per the germline V gene, CDR1 is SGHTA and CDR2 is FQGNSA. V gave up 8 bases and J gave up 9 bases, with 14 bases separating them. This chain's CDR3 is CASANSPSEQFF. CDR3 DNA sequence: TGTGCCAGCGCCAACTCTCCGTCTGAGCAGTTCTTC.

This sequence joins TRBV20-1 and TRBJ2-1; 8 nucleotides align to TRBD2. Germline values: CDR1 DFQATT, CDR2 SNEGSKA (reference sequence). The junction had 9 bases not matched to a gene; V was cut back by 6 bases and J by 5 bases. The CDR3 has 14 amino acids. The CDR3 coding sequence is TGCAGTGCGGAACGGGGGGGCCAAAACAATGAGCAGTTCTTC. Protein: CSAERGGQNNEQFF.

This chain joins TRBV5-6 and TRBJ2-7; D may be TRBD2 (6 bases). From germline, CDR1 is SGHDT and CDR2 YYEEEE. V was pared by 6 bases and J by 3 bases, with 16 bases between. There are 14 residues in the CDR3. The CDR3 DNA follows: TGTGCCAGCACCCTTGGGACTCAGTTCTACGAGCAGTACTTC. The encoded protein is CASTLGTQFYEQYF.

There are a few counts of this clonotype. V gene TRBV12-3 or TRBV12-4 combines with J gene TRBJ1-6, with D tentatively TRBD1 (6 bases). V shed 6 bases and J shed 9 bases, with 15 bases lying between them. The CDR3 spans 14 residues. The chain's CDR3 is CASRTSGEGSPLHF. CDR3 nucleotide sequence: TGTGCCAGCAGAACATCAGGGGAAGGTTCACCCCTCCACTTT.

This clonotype was seen a few times. The rearrangement links TRBV3-1 to TRBJ2-7; 8 positions agree with TRBD2. The CDR3 consists of 15 residues. Germline CDR1 reads LGHDT; CDR2 reads YNNKEL (reference sequence). V trimming: 2 bases; J trimming: 0 bases; junction bases outside the gene matches: 3. CDR3 coding DNA: TGTGCCAGCAGCCAATTTAGCGGGACCTCCTACGAGCAGTACTTC. Its protein product is CASSQFSGTSYEQYF.

There are many counts of this clonotype. The chain is built from TRBV29-1 and TRBJ1-2; no definite D call. Trimming shortened V by 4 bases and J by 5 bases, and 8 bases separated the two germline ends. Germline lookup yields CDR1 SQVTM and CDR2 ANQGSEA. This CDR3 is 11 amino acids long. The CDR3 loop reads CSVGAEYGYTF. The CDR3 DNA sequence: TGCAGCGTTGGGGCAGAATATGGCTACACCTTC.

The chain joins TRBV28 to TRBJ2-3; the D gene could be TRBD1 or TRBD2 (7 bases each). V was cut by 6 bases and J by 5 bases, with 15 bases left in between. CDR1 is MDHEN, CDR2 SYDVKM, per germline. This CDR3 comprises 14 residues. This chain's CDR3 is CASSQGGLEDTQYF. The CDR3 nucleotides read TGTGCCAGCAGCCAGGGGGGGCTCGAAGATACGCAGTATTTT.

This clonotype has just a few counts. V and J are TRBV30 and TRBJ2-7, with 14 nucleotides matching TRBD2. Trimming at V came to 1 base and at J to 12 bases, leaving 5 bases not matched to a gene. The germline V gene has CDR1 GTSNPN and CDR2 SVGIG (reference sequence). CDR3 size: 13 residues. The DNA for the CDR3 is TGTGCCTGGAGTGGGGGACTAGCGGGAGTCCCGTACTTC. Translation: CAWSGGLAGVPYF.

The CDR3 nucleotides are TGTGCCAGCAGGCGTAGCACAGATACGCAGTATTTT. It translates to CASRRSTDTQYF. This chain joins TRBV28 and TRBJ2-3; D not resolved. The CDR3 length is 12 residues. CDR1 is MDHEN, CDR2 SYDVKM, per germline. V was pared by 6 bases and J by 0 bases, with 4 bases between.

V and J are TRBV27 and TRBJ1-4; the match to TRBD1 covers 9 bases. The CDR3 is 14 residues long. Germline V CDR1 and CDR2: MNHEY, SMNVEV (reference sequence). J gave up 8 bases and V 3 bases, and 4 bases lay outside the gene matches. CDR3 DNA sequence: TGTGCCAGCAGTTTTGCCGGGACAGGGGAAAAACTGTTTTTT. As protein: CASSFAGTGEKLFF.

This clonotype was seen more than once but under ten times. The CDR3 loop reads CASSSSGTDTQYF. CDR3 nucleotides: TGTGCCAGCAGCTCAAGCGGCACAGATACGCAGTATTTT. The V call is TRBV7-9, the J call TRBJ2-3; D unclear. The CDR3 is 13 residues long. The V end lost 4 bases, the J end lost 1 base, and 6 bases lay between the germline ends. CDR1 is SEHNR, CDR2 FQNEAQ, per germline (reference sequence).

This sequence joins TRBV20-1 and TRBJ1-5; the D gene is possibly TRBD1 (6 bases). The V gene's germline CDR1 is DFQATT and CDR2 SNEGSKA (reference sequence). CDR3 length: 13 amino acids. Deletions cut 5 bases from V and 6 bases from J, with 14 bases between. The CDR3 region has the DNA TGCAGTGCTGAGGGGGGGGCGGGTCAGCCCCAGCATTTT. Translated, it gives CSAEGGAGQPQHF.

J is TRBJ2-2 and V is TRBV28; 8 bases match TRBD1. The trim removed 9 bases at V and 4 bases at J, leaving 4 bases unmatched. The CDR3 loop spans 13 amino acids. Germline V lookup: CDR1 MDHEN, CDR2 SYDVKM. This chain's CDR3 is CASMTGVTGELFF. The CDR3 nucleotides are TGTGCCAGTATGACAGGGGTCACCGGGGAGCTGTTTTTT.

A few counts support this clonotype. The chain employs TRBV6-2 or TRBV6-3 and TRBJ2-1; 12 bases line up with TRBD2. The junction had 4 bases not matched to a gene; V was cut back by 8 bases and J by 8 bases. Germline-derived CDR1 and CDR2 are MNHEY and SVGEGT. CDR3 length equals 13 residues. CDR3 in amino acids: CASGLAGKYEQFF. CDR3 nucleotides: TGTGCCAGCGGACTAGCGGGAAAATATGAGCAGTTCTTC.

V and J are TRBV4-3 and TRBJ1-3; D remains ambiguous. This CDR3 has 17 amino acids. Looked up from germline, CDR1 is LGHNA and CDR2 is YSLEER. V dropped 3 bases and J dropped 2 bases, with 17 bases sitting between them. The CDR3 DNA follows: TGCGCCAGCAGCCAGAATCCTCCCGCAGGCCCTGGAAACACCATATATTTT. Translated, it gives CASSQNPPAGPGNTIYF.

The rearrangement uses TRBV20-1 and TRBJ2-7; 13 bases match TRBD2. Germline-derived CDR1 and CDR2 are DFQATT and SNEGSKA (reference sequence). J was trimmed by 4 bases and V by 0 bases; bases with no gene match: 3. The CDR3 totals 15 residues. The CDR3 DNA reads as TGCAGTGCTAGAGAAGGGACTAGCGGGACGTACGAGCAGTACTTC. Its translation: CSAREGTSGTYEQYF.

The rearrangement joins TRBV18 to TRBJ1-6; D possibly corresponds to TRBD1 (5 bases). The CDR3 is made up of 14 amino acids. Germline assignment: CDR1 KGHSH and CDR2 LQKENI. Trimming took 6 bases from V and 8 from J, leaving 14 bases between them. CDR3 region: CASSPSGGDSPLHF. Here the CDR3 DNA reads TGTGCCAGCTCTCCCTCGGGAGGGGATTCACCCCTCCACTTT.

V is TRBV6-1 and J is TRBJ2-2; D remains ambiguous. The CDR3 is 14 amino acids. The germline gives CDR1 MNHNS, CDR2 SASEGT. Trimming cost V 5 bases and J 5 bases, with 12 bases left between them. This CDR3 is CASSLRAETGELFF. CDR3 bases: TGTGCCAGCAGTCTTCGAGCCGAAACCGGGGAGCTGTTTTTT.